The 21 T cell receptor beta chains reported below all come from one sample, sequenced in a study of cytomegalovirus exposure and HLA in healthy donors. A multiplex PCR was run with 60 Vbeta primers and 13 Jbeta primers. TCRdb keeps only in-frame clones here, not all; method: immunoSEQ multiplex PCR. This table has around 190,000 clones, 84% appearing once. The sequencing sample was made of PBMCs. The receptors originated from a girl aged 2 to 9 in good health and CMV-seropositive.

The rearrangement joins TRBV5-4 to TRBJ1-2, with D possibly TRBD1 on 5 matching bases. The V and J ends lost 5 bases and 2 bases respectively, with 16 bases between them. The germline V gene encodes CDR1 SGHNT and CDR2 YYREEE (reference sequence). This CDR3 contains 15 residues. The CDR3 protein is CASRPGTITNYGYTF. CDR3 DNA sequence: TGTGCCAGCAGGCCCGGGACTATTACAAACTATGGCTACACCTTC.

This chain joins TRBV7-8 and TRBJ1-2; 10 bases map to TRBD1. V was pared by 3 bases and J by 8 bases, with 6 bases of the junction left unmatched. The CDR3 runs to 14 residues. The germline V gene encodes CDR1 SGHVS and CDR2 FQNEAQ. The CDR3 spells CASSLTGGSKGYTF. As DNA, the CDR3 is TGTGCCAGCAGCTTGACAGGGGGCAGTAAGGGCTACACCTTC.

CDR3 nucleotide sequence: TGTGCCACCAGCAGAGGACCGGGGGGCCCGAACACTGAAGCTTTCTTT. Encoded protein: CATSRGPGGPNTEAFF. This chain joins TRBV15 and TRBJ1-1, with D perhaps matching TRBD1 (6 bases). The V gene's germline CDR1 is LNHNV and CDR2 YYDKDF (reference sequence). V gave up 1 base and J gave up 1 base, with 13 bases separating them. The CDR3 extends over 16 amino acids. Full variable domain (rest looked up from reference TRBV15 and TRBJ1-1): DAMVIQNPRYQVTQFGKPVTLSCSQTLNHNVMYWYQQKSSQAPKLLFHYYDKDFNNEADTPDNFQSRRPNTSFCFLDIRSPGLGDTAMYLCATSRGPGGPNTEAFFGQGTRLTVV.

The chain uses TRBV11-2 and TRBJ2-3; 11 bases map to TRBD2. Germline V lookup: CDR1 SGHAT, CDR2 FQNNGV. This CDR3 has 15 amino acids. V shed 4 bases and J 7 bases; nucleotides not matched to a gene: 7. The chain's CDR3 is CASSSGLAASNTQYF. The CDR3 DNA reads TGTGCCAGCAGCTCGGGACTAGCGGCCAGCAATACGCAGTATTTT.

CDR3 sequence (DNA): TGTGCCAGCAGAGTGGACAGGGGTGGAGTCTACGAGCAGTACTTC. Translated, it gives CASRVDRGGVYEQYF. The rearrangement joins TRBV5-4 to TRBJ2-7; 9 bases match TRBD1. The V gene's germline CDR1 is SGHNT and CDR2 YYREEE (reference sequence). After removal of 5 bases from V and 3 bases from J, the junction contained 9 bases not matched to a gene. The CDR3 is 15 amino acids.

This chain connects TRBV28 to TRBJ1-5, with D maybe TRBD1 (5 bases). CDR1 MDHEN and CDR2 SYDVKM come from the germline V gene. The CDR3 runs to 13 residues. V was trimmed by 2 bases and J by 7 bases, leaving 9 bases between them. DNA of the CDR3: TGTGCCAGCAGTTTAAGGGGCCGGCAGCCCCAGCATTTT. It codes for CASSLRGRQPQHF.

V and J are TRBV6-1 and TRBJ1-1, with no clear D. This CDR3 region has 15 residues. Trimming took off 4 bases at V and 3 bases at J, with 15 bases between the two ends. In germline, CDR1 is MNHNS, CDR2 SASEGT. The CDR3 spells CASSGFLEWDTEAFF. The CDR3 DNA reads TGTGCCAGCAGTGGATTTTTGGAGTGGGACACTGAAGCTTTCTTT.

This clone was counted once. This sequence joins TRBV4-1 and TRBJ2-3; tentatively, D is TRBD2 (5 bases). V lost 5 bases and J 0 bases, leaving 12 bases between the germline ends. The CDR3 extends over 15 amino acids. Germline CDR1 and CDR2: MGHRA and YSYEKL. CDR3 DNA sequence: TGCGCCAGCAGCTCCAGCGGAGATAGCACAGATACGCAGTATTTT. This translates into CASSSSGDSTDTQYF.

The V call is TRBV18, the J call TRBJ1-1, with D possibly TRBD1 on 6 matching bases. In germline, CDR1 is KGHSH, CDR2 LQKENI. Trimming took off 3 bases at V and 5 bases at J, with 13 bases between the two ends. The CDR3 loop spans 14 amino acids. CDR3 loop: CASSPKQGWTEAFF. CDR3 sequence (DNA): TGTGCCAGCTCACCGAAACAGGGTTGGACTGAAGCTTTCTTT.

This chain joins TRBV30 and TRBJ1-2; D remains unclear. Trimming took 2 bases from V and 3 from J, leaving 13 bases between them. Germline CDR1 and CDR2: GTSNPN and SVGIG (reference sequence). The CDR3 loop spans 14 amino acids. This CDR3 is CAWSTGSFHYGYTF. In nucleotides, the CDR3 is TGTGCCTGGAGTACGGGGAGTTTCCACTATGGCTACACCTTC.

This sequence joins TRBV11-2 and TRBJ1-2; D is unresolved. CDR3 length: 13 residues. The V gene lost 3 bases and the J gene lost 2 bases, with 7 bases spanning the gap. Germline V CDR1 and CDR2: SGHAT, FQNNGV. CDR3 in amino acids: CASSFEANYGYTF. The CDR3 nucleotides are TGTGCCAGCAGCTTCGAGGCAAACTATGGCTACACCTTC.

This chain connects TRBV4-2 to TRBJ2-1; weak D call: TRBD2 (5 bases). V was pared by 0 bases and J by 0 bases, with 12 bases between. CDR1 is LGHNA and CDR2 is YNFKEQ in the germline V gene. The CDR3 sequence is 17 residues long. DNA of the CDR3: TGTGCCAGCAGCCAAGATTCCCGGAGGATCTCCTACAATGAGCAGTTCTTC. It codes for CASSQDSRRISYNEQFF.

The CDR3 bases are TGTGCCAGCAGCTTACCGGGGAGCACTGAAGCTTTCTTT. Translation gives CASSLPGSTEAFF. The rearrangement links TRBV7-2 to TRBJ1-1; no reliable D call. Trimming removed 2 bases at V and 4 bases at J, with 8 bases between. Germline-derived CDR1 and CDR2 are SGHTA and FQGNSA. There are 13 residues in the CDR3.

On this clone itself: With a much larger clone just one base away, this may be a read error. The J gene is TRBJ2-5, the V gene TRBV29-1; tentatively, D is TRBD2 (6 bases). The CDR3 consists of 16 residues. Germline CDR1 and CDR2: SQVTM and ANQGSEA. V shed 7 bases and J shed 13 bases, with 34 bases lying between them. CDR3 loop: CSAPCGPRDFSYEPYF. CDR3 in DNA: TGCAGCGCTCCCTGCGGCCCCCGGGACTTTTCCTACGAGCCGTACTTC. The whole variable domain, filled in from reference TRBV29-1 and TRBJ2-5, reads SAVISQKPSRDICQRGTSLTIQCQVDSQVTMMFWYRQQPGQSLTLIATANQGSEATYESGFVIDKFPISRPNLTFSTLTVSNMSPEDSSIYLCSAPCGPRDFSYEPYFGPGTRLLVL.

The chain carries TRBV15 and TRBJ1-2; TRBD1 matches at 9 bases. Germline CDR1 is LNHNV and CDR2 is YYDKDF (reference sequence). The CDR3 has 14 amino acids. V was clipped by 8 bases and J by 4 bases; unmatched bases: 8. The CDR3 nucleotides are TGTGCCACCTCAAGGCAGGGACAGGGCTATGGCTACACCTTC. Its protein is CATSRQGQGYGYTF.

This chain links TRBV27 with TRBJ2-7; 10 nucleotides line up with TRBD2. Trimming removed 5 bases from V and 8 bases from J; junction bases left unmatched: 15. Germline lookup yields CDR1 MNHEY and CDR2 SMNVEV (reference sequence). This CDR3 region has 16 residues. The CDR3 loop reads CASSAAGAGGTGKQYF. The CDR3 nucleotides read TGTGCCAGCAGTGCAGCCGGAGCGGGAGGGACTGGAAAGCAGTACTTC.

The rearrangement links TRBV5-5 to TRBJ1-2; 8 bases align to TRBD1. Per germline, CDR1 SGHKS and CDR2 YYEKEE (reference sequence). The length of the CDR3 is 14 residues. Unmatched junction bases numbered 7, after V lost 3 bases and J lost 6 bases. CDR3 amino acids: CASSSSDRADGYTF. In DNA form, the CDR3 reads TGTGCCAGCAGCTCCTCGGACAGGGCGGATGGCTACACCTTC.

The chain combines TRBV19 with TRBJ2-3; TRBD2 matches 10 bases. Germline CDR1 and CDR2: LNHDA and SQIVND (reference sequence). J lost 5 bases, V lost 3 bases, and 11 bases had no gene match. This CDR3 comprises 17 residues. CDR3 in amino acids: CASSISRIAGGKDTQYF. Written as DNA, the CDR3 is TGTGCCAGTAGTATTAGCCGAATAGCGGGAGGAAAAGATACGCAGTATTTT.

The rearrangement links TRBV9 to TRBJ2-7; 7 bases map to TRBD2. CDR3 length: 16 amino acids. From germline, CDR1 is SGDLS and CDR2 YYNGEE. V lost 4 bases, J lost 2 bases, and 12 bases stayed unmatched. CDR3 coding DNA: TGTGCCAGCAGCCCGCTGGGACTACAGTACCCCTACGAGCAGTACTTC. Translation gives CASSPLGLQYPYEQYF.

The rearrangement joins TRBV6-4 to TRBJ2-1; perhaps TRBD2 as D (6 bases). Germline V gives CDR1 MRHNA, CDR2 SNTAGT. Trimming stripped 5 bases from V and 0 bases from J, with 11 bases between. The CDR3 loop spans 15 amino acids. In DNA form, the CDR3 reads TGTGCCAGCAGTCGGGGACTCGGCTCCTACAATGAGCAGTTCTTC. Residues: CASSRGLGSYNEQFF.

Concerning this clone itself: One end of the junction does not line up with germline, which may come from a read error. The chain combines TRBV4-2 with TRBJ1-2; 8 bases match TRBD1. The CDR3 contains 13 residues. CDR1 and CDR2 (germline): LGHNA, YNFKEQ. The CDR3 region has the DNA TGTGCCAGCAGCTCACAGGACAGGGTGAACCTCATCTTC. This gives the protein CASSSQDRVNLIF.